These 8 T cell receptor beta chains originate from one sample sequenced in a study of blood T cells in healthy people across ages (dated by TCRdb to the mid-2010s). The library was generated by 5' RACE. Sequenced using an Illumina HiSeq 2500. A second roughly 6 to 11 cycle PCR used a sample-barcoded 5' primer and a J-beta primer mix. The raw public data were reprocessed by TCRdb itself: fastp quality trimming at Q25, MiXCR clonotype calling, in-frame beta chains only. Entries are consolidated by CDR3 protein sequence, retaining the most common genes and DNA. The sample profile shows roughly 830,000 distinct CDR3 sequences; under 80% of them were found once. About a quarter of the sample belongs to the ten largest clones. The specimen sequenced was blood. The origin of the receptors is a man younger than 45 in good health.

The rearrangement joins TRBV20-1 to TRBJ2-3; the D gene could be TRBD1 or TRBD2 (6 bases each). The CDR3 totals 15 residues. Germline-derived CDR1 and CDR2 are DFQATT and SNEGSKA (reference sequence). V lost 0 bases and J 6 bases, leaving 16 bases between the germline ends. The CDR3 loop reads CSARDWARGADTQYF. In nucleotides, the CDR3 is TGCAGTGCTAGAGATTGGGCTAGGGGGGCGGATACGCAGTATTTT.

The chain uses TRBV3-1 and TRBJ2-4, with 14 bases that match TRBD2. Germline CDR1 reads LGHDT; CDR2 reads YNNKEL (reference sequence). The junction had 7 bases not matched to a gene; V was cut back by 6 bases and J by 6 bases. This CDR3 is built from 16 residues. Written as DNA, the CDR3 is TGTGCCAGCAGGCGGACTAGCGGGGGGTCATTAAACATTCAGTACTTC. Translation: CASRRTSGGSLNIQYF.

The V and J genes are TRBV12-3 or TRBV12-4 and TRBJ1-6; D is uncertain. This CDR3 spans 14 amino acids. V dropped 3 bases and J dropped 7 bases, with 10 bases sitting between them. The CDR3 bases are TGTGCCAGCAGTTTCTGGGCAGCGAATTCACCCCTCCACTTT. Its translation is CASSFWAANSPLHF.

The chain has TRBV7-9 and TRBJ1-2; D remains unclear. This CDR3 is 12 amino acids long. Trimming took 10 bases from V and 3 from J, leaving 12 bases between them. Germline CDR1 and CDR2: SEHNR and FQNEAQ (reference sequence). The CDR3 DNA reads as TGTGCCACCATAACAGCAGACTATGGCTACACCTTC. Amino acids: CATITADYGYTF.

The chain couples TRBV5-1 to TRBJ2-1; 11 bases align to TRBD2. The ends lost 2 bases at V and 4 bases at J; junction bases unmatched: 5. Looked up from germline, CDR1 is SGHRS and CDR2 is YFSETQ. The CDR3 runs to 16 residues. The CDR3 loop reads CASSLELAGGYNEQFF. The CDR3, as DNA: TGCGCCAGCAGCTTAGAGCTAGCGGGGGGTTACAATGAGCAGTTCTTC.

The chain couples TRBV25-1 to TRBJ2-5; perhaps TRBD2 as D (5 bases). The CDR3 runs 15 residues. The V gene lost 0 bases and the J gene lost 3 bases, with 11 bases spanning the gap. CDR1 is MGHDK and CDR2 is SYGVNS in the germline V gene. The CDR3 DNA reads TGTGCCAGCAGTGAATACTCCACGGGAAAAGAGACCCAGTACTTC. It specifies CASSEYSTGKETQYF.

This clonotype was seen repeatedly, ten times or more. The rearrangement uses TRBV25-1 and TRBJ1-2; D remains unclear. CDR3 size: 12 residues. Germline-derived CDR1 and CDR2 are MGHDK and SYGVNS. V was cut by 4 bases and J by 7 bases, with 10 bases left in between. CDR3 residues: CASSAPYGGYTF. The CDR3 region has the DNA TGTGCCAGCAGTGCCCCCTATGGTGGCTACACCTTC.

This chain links TRBV27 with TRBJ1-2, with D possibly matching TRBD1 (6 bases). Germline V lookup: CDR1 MNHEY, CDR2 SMNVEV (reference sequence). The CDR3 is 15 residues long. Trimming left V 4 bases short and J 2 bases short, with 14 bases between. CDR3 coding DNA: TGTGCCAGCAGTTCCTCCAGGGGAGGAAACTATGGCTACACCTTC. It codes for CASSSSRGGNYGYTF.